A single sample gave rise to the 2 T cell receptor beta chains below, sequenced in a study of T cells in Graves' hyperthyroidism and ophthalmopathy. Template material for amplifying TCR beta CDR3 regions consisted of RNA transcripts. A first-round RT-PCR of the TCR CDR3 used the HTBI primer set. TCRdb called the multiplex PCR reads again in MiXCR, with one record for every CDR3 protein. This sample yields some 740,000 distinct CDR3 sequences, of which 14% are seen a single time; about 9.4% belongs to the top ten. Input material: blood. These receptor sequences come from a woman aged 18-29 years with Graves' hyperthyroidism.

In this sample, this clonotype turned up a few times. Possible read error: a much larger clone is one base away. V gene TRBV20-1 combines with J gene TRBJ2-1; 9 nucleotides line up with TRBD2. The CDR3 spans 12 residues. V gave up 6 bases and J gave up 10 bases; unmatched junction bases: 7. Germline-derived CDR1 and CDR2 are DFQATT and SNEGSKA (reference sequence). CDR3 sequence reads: CSAQAGGYEQFF. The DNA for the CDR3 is TGCAGTGCCCAAGCGGGAGGATACGAGCAGTTCTTC.

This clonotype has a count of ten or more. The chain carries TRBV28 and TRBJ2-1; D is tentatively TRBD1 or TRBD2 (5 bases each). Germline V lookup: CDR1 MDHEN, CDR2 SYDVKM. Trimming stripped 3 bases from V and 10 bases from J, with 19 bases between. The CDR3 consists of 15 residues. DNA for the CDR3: TGTGCCAGCAGTTTTCCGGGACGGACTCTAATAGAGCAGTTCTTC. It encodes CASSFPGRTLIEQFF.